Listed below are T cell receptor beta chains from one sample, sequenced in a study of tumor-infiltrating lymphocytes in localized non-small cell lung cancer. Data came from immunoSEQ multiplex PCR; TCRdb stores just in-frame clones and leaves some out. The sample comprises about 12,000 clones, about 76% of which are singletons, and roughly a sixth rests with the top ten. The specimen was uninvolved lung tissue not adjacent to the tumor. The origin of the receptors is a human donor with non-small cell lung cancer. Each CDR3 is given with its conserved first and last residue. Fields, in order: V gene, J gene, clone size, CDR3 protein. Part of the rows lack a size; the others show once, few, many or a class for expanded clones.

V: TRBV7-9
J: TRBJ2-7
size: NA
CDR3: CASSLDRVPYEQYF

V: TRBV9
J: TRBJ1-6
size: few
CDR3: CASSVGVGTENSPLHF

V: TRBV4-2
J: TRBJ2-3
size: NA
CDR3: CASSPNSLSWGGDTQYF

V: TRBV30
J: TRBJ1-1
size: NA
CDR3: CAWASGRTEAFF

V: TRBV10-3
J: TRBJ2-4
size: NA
CDR3: CAISEAGGLAKNIQYF

V: TRBV5-1
J: TRBJ1-5
size: NA
CDR3: CASSLWSGPNQPQHF

V: TRBV7-9
J: TRBJ1-1
size: NA
CDR3: CASSDRGAVTEAFF

V: TRBV30
J: TRBJ2-7
size: NA
CDR3: CAWEQGIAYEQYF

V: TRBV4-2
J: TRBJ1-2
size: NA
CDR3: CASSQDQGREYGYTF

V: TRBV19
J: TRBJ1-2
size: NA
CDR3: CASKMTRGYGYTF

V: TRBV5-8
J: TRBJ2-7
size: NA
CDR3: CASSLAYEQYF

V: TRBV11-1
J: TRBJ2-1
size: NA
CDR3: CASSLTWPGRNPQFF

V: TRBV18
J: TRBJ1-5
size: few
CDR3: CASSITDLGQPQHF

V: TRBV6-1
J: TRBJ1-2
size: NA
CDR3: CAHNRDRGDYGYTF

V: TRBV28
J: TRBJ2-2
size: NA
CDR3: CASSQRGPGLHTGELFF

V: TRBV2
J: TRBJ2-3
size: NA
CDR3: CASSPGPLDTQYF

V: TRBV5-4
J: TRBJ1-1
size: once
CDR3: CASSLPPGEDTEAFF

V: TRBV29-1
J: TRBJ2-7
size: few
CDR3: CSGVVSAGEQYF